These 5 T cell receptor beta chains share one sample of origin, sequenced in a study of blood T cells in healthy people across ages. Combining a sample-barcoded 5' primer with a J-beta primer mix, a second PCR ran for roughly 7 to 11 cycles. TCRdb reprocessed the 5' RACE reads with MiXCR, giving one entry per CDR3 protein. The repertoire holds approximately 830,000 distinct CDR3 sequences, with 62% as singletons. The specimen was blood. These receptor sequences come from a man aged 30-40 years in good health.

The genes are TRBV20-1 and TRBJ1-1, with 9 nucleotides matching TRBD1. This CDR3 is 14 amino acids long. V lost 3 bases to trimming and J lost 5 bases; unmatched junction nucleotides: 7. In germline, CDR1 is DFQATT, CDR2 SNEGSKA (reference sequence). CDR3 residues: CSARMGQGGTEAFF. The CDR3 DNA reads TGCAGTGCTAGGATGGGACAGGGAGGAACTGAAGCTTTCTTT.

In DNA form, the CDR3 reads TGTGCCACCAGTGGGGGGCCTGGGGAGCCAAATCAGCCCCAGCATTTT. It codes for CATSGGPGEPNQPQHF. The chain combines TRBV24-1 with TRBJ1-5; perhaps TRBD1 as D (6 bases). V lost 5 bases to trimming and J lost 4 bases, with 17 bases between them. Germline CDR1 is KGHDR and CDR2 is SFDVKD. CDR3 length: 16 residues.

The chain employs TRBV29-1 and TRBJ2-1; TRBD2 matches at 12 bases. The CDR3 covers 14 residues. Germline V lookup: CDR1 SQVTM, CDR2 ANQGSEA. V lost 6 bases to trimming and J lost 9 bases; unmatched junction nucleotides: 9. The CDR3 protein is CSVRPSGGGREQFF. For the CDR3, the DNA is TGCAGCGTCAGGCCTAGCGGGGGGGGTCGTGAGCAGTTCTTC.

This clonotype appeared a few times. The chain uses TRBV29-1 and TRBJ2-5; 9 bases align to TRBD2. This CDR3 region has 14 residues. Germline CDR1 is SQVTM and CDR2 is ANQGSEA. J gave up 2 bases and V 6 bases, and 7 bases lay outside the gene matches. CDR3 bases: TGCAGCGTATCTAAGCGGGGGGTTCAAGAGACCCAGTACTTC. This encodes CSVSKRGVQETQYF.

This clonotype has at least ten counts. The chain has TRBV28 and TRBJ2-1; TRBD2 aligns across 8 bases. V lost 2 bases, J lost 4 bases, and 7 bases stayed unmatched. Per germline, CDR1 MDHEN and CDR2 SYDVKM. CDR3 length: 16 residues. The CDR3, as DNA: TGTGCCAGCAGTTTAACGGGGGGGCGCGTTTACAATGAGCAGTTCTTC. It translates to CASSLTGGRVYNEQFF.